The 11 T cell receptor beta chains in this list originate from one sample, sequenced in a study of cytomegalovirus exposure and HLA in healthy donors. A multiplex PCR was run with 60 Vbeta primers and 13 Jbeta primers. Sequenced by immunoSEQ multiplex PCR; TCRdb stores in-frame clones only, minus some. The sample spans 60,000 to 80,000 clones; the ten largest clones claim about 0.83%. Specimen: PBMCs. Receptor source: a boy younger than 18 in good health and CMV-seronegative.

This chain connects TRBV5-4 to TRBJ2-4; TRBD1 matches at 7 bases. The CDR3 runs to 14 residues. Germline CDR1 and CDR2: SGHNT and YYREEE (reference sequence). The V segment lost 3 bases and the J segment 5 bases; nucleotides outside the gene matches: 5. The DNA for the CDR3 is TGTGCCAGCAGCTCGGGACAGACCCAAAACATTCAGTACTTC. As protein: CASSSGQTQNIQYF.

The chain has TRBV5-1 and TRBJ1-2; D gene ambiguous. CDR3 size: 16 residues. Trimming cost V 4 bases and J 0 bases, with 16 bases left between them. From germline, CDR1 is SGHRS and CDR2 YFSETQ. The CDR3 spells CASSPVVAYTNYGYTF. The CDR3 DNA follows: TGCGCCAGCAGCCCTGTTGTGGCATACACTAACTATGGCTACACCTTC.

The chain recombines TRBV19 with TRBJ1-1; maybe TRBD1 (6 bases). Germline CDR1 LNHDA, CDR2 SQIVND (reference sequence). The CDR3 is 15 residues long. Trimming stripped 8 bases from V and 7 bases from J, with 23 bases between. CDR3 protein: CASRVMGGGSGEAFF. In DNA form, the CDR3 reads TGTGCCAGTCGCGTTATGGGGGGGGGCTCGGGTGAAGCTTTCTTT.

The chain recombines TRBV6-6 with TRBJ1-1; possible D gene TRBD1, 6 bases. Germline loops: CDR1 MNHNY, CDR2 SVGAGI (reference sequence). The V end was cut by 5 bases, the J end by 5 bases, with 18 bases between. This CDR3 is built from 15 residues. The CDR3 loop reads CASSGRTGQGTEAFF. DNA of the CDR3: TGTGCCAGCAGTGGACGGACGGGACAAGGGACTGAAGCTTTCTTT.

The chain recombines TRBV5-1 with TRBJ2-7; TRBD1 matches at 9 bases. V lost 4 bases, J lost 3 bases, and 8 bases stayed unmatched. There are 15 residues in the CDR3. Germline CDR1 SGHRS, CDR2 YFSETQ. As DNA, the CDR3 is TGCGCCAGCAGCCGACAGGGGGATAGCGTCTACGAGCAGTACTTC. Its protein product is CASSRQGDSVYEQYF.

The gene calls are TRBV7-9 and TRBJ2-7; D might be TRBD1 (5 bases). This CDR3 comprises 13 residues. Deletions cut 3 bases from V and 5 bases from J, with 11 bases between. Germline V gene sequence: CDR1 SEHNR, CDR2 FQNEAQ (reference sequence). The CDR3 here is CASSFDSRHEQYF. As DNA, the CDR3 is TGTGCCAGCAGCTTTGACAGTCGCCACGAGCAGTACTTC.

The chain joins TRBV19 to TRBJ2-5; 11 nucleotides align to TRBD2. The trim removed 4 bases at V and 2 bases at J, leaving 6 bases unmatched. Germline lookup yields CDR1 LNHDA and CDR2 SQIVND (reference sequence). This CDR3 is 16 amino acids long. CDR3 region: CASSTPGLAGQETQYF. The CDR3 DNA sequence: TGTGCCAGTAGTACCCCAGGACTAGCGGGTCAAGAGACCCAGTACTTC.

The chain employs TRBV19 and TRBJ2-3; D is perhaps TRBD2 (7 bases). This CDR3 region has 15 residues. Trimming took 5 bases from V and 3 from J, leaving 15 bases between them. CDR1 and CDR2 from the germline V gene are LNHDA and SQIVND (reference sequence). CDR3 coding DNA: TGTGCCAGTAGTCGGGGGGCGATCTTAACAGATACGCAGTATTTT. Protein product: CASSRGAILTDTQYF.

About this clone itself: Additional DNA sequences in this sample encode the identical CDR3. V and J are TRBV2 and TRBJ1-1; D perhaps matches TRBD1 (6 bases). The V gene lost 8 bases and the J gene lost 2 bases, with 12 bases spanning the gap. This CDR3 is 13 amino acids long. Per germline, CDR1 SNHLY and CDR2 FYNNEI. The CDR3 nucleotides are TGTGCCAGCCTTCAGGGGCGAAACACTGAAGCTTTCTTT. It is translated as CASLQGRNTEAFF.

The chain uses TRBV9 and TRBJ2-1; 9 bases align to TRBD1. The CDR3 totals 15 residues. CDR1 is SGDLS, CDR2 YYNGEE, per germline. The V and J ends lost 0 bases and 9 bases, in that order; junction bases with no gene match: 7. The CDR3 DNA reads as TGTGCCAGCAGCGTAGCCAACAGGGGGCTGGCTGAGCAGTTCTTC. It codes for CASSVANRGLAEQFF. The whole variable domain, remainder taken from reference TRBV9 and TRBJ2-1, is DSGVTQTPKHLITATGQRVTLRCSPRSGDLSVYWYQQSLDQGLQFLIQYYNGEERAKGNILERFSAQQFPDLHSELNLSSLELGDSALYFCASSVANRGLAEQFFGPGTRLTVL.

This chain joins TRBV7-8 and TRBJ1-1; no definite D call. CDR1 is SGHVS and CDR2 is FQNEAQ in the germline V gene. The CDR3 totals 15 residues. V was shortened by 5 bases and J by 0 bases, with 13 bases between the two germline ends. The CDR3 bases are TGTGCCAGCAGCCCGATTGACAAGATGAACACTGAAGCTTTCTTT. Protein product: CASSPIDKMNTEAFF. Looking up the rest from reference TRBV7-8 and TRBJ1-1 gives the full variable domain: GAGVSQSPRYKVAKRGQDVALRCDPISGHVSLFWYQQALGQGPEFLTYFQNEAQLDKSGLPSDRFFAERPEGSVSTLKIQRTQQEDSAVYLCASSPIDKMNTEAFFGQGTRLTVV.